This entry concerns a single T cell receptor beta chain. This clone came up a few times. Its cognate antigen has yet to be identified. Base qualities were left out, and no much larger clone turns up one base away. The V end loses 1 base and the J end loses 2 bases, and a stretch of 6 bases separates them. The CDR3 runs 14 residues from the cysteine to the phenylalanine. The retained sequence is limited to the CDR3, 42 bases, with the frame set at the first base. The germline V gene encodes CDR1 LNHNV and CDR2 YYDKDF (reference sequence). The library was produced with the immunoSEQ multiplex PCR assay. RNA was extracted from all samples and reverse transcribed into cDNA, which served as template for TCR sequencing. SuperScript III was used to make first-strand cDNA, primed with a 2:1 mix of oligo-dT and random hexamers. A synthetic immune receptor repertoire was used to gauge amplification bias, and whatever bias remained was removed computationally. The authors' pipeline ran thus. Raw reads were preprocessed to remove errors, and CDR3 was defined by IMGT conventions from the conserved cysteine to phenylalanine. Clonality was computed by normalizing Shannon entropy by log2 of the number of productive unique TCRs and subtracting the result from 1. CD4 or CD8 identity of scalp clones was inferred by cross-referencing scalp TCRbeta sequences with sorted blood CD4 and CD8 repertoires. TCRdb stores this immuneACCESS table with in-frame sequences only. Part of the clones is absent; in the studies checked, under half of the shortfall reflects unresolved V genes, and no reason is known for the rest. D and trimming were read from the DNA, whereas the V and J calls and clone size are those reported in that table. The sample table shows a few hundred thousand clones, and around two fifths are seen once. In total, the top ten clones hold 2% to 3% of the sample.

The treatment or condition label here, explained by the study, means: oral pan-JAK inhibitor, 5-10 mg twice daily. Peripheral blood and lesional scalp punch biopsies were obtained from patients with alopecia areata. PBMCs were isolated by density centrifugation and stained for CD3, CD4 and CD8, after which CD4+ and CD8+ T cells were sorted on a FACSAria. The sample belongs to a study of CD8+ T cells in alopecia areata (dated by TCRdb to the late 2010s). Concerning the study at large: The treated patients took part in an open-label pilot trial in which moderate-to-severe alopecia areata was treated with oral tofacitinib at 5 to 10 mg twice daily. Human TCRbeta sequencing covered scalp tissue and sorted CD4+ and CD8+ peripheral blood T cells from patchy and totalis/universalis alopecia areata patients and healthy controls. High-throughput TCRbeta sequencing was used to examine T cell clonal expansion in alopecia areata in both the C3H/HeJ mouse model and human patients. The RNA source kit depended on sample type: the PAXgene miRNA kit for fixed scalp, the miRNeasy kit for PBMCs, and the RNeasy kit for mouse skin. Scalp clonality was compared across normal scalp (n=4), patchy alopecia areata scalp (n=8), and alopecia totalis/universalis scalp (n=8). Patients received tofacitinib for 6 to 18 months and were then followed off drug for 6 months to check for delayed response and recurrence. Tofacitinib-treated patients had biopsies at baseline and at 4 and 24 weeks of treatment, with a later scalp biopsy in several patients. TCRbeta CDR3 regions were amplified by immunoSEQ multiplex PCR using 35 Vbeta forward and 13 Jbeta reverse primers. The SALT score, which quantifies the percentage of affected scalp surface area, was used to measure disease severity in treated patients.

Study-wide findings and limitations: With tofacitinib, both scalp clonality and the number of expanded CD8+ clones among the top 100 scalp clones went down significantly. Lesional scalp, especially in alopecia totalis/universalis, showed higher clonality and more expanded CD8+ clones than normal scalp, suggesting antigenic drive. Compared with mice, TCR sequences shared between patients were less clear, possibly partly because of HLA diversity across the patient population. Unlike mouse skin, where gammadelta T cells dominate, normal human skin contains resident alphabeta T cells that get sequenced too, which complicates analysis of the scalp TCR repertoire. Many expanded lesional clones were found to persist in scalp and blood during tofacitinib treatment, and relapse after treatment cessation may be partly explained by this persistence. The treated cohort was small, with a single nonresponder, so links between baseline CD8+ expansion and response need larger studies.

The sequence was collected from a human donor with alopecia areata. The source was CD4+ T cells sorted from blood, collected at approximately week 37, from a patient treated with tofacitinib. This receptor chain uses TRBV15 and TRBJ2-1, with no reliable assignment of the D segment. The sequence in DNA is TGTGCCACCAGCAGAGTTCGGGCCTACAATGAGCAGTTCTTC. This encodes CATSRVRAYNEQFF. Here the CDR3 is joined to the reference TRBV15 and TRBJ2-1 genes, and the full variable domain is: DAMVIQNPRYQVTQFGKPVTLSCSQTLNHNVMYWYQQKSSQAPKLLFHYYDKDFNNEADTPDNFQSRRPNTSFCFLDIRSPGLGDTAMYLCATSRVRAYNEQFFGPGTRLTVL.